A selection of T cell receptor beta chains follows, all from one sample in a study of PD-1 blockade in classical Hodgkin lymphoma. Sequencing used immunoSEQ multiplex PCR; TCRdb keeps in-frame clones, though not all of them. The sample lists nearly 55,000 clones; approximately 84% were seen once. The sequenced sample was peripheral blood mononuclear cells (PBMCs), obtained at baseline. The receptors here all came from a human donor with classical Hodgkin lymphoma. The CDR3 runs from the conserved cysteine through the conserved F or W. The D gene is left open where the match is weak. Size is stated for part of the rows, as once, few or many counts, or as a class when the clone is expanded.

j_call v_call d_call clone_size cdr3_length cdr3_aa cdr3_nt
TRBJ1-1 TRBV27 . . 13 CASSLTGNTEAFF TGTGCCAGCAGTTTGACGGGTAACACTGAAGCTTTCTTT
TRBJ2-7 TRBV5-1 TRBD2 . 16 CASSLEVAGGLYEQYF TGCGCCAGCAGCTTGGAAGTGGCGGGAGGCCTCTACGAGCAGTACTTC
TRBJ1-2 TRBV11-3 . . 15 CASSLRPGINYGYTF TGTGCCAGCAGCTTAAGACCAGGAATTAACTATGGCTACACCTTC
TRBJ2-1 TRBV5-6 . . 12 CASSLVTDEQFF TGTGCCAGCAGCTTGGTTACAGATGAGCAGTTCTTC
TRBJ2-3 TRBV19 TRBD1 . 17 CASIRSGDSASTDTQYF TGTGCCAGTATCAGAAGTGGGGACAGTGCTAGCACAGATACGCAGTATTTT
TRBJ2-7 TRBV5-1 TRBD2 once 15 CASSFSAGGPLEQYF TGCGCCAGCAGCTTCTCAGCGGGAGGGCCCCTCGAGCAGTACTTC
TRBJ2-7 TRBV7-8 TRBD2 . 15 CASSLFGGGGYEQYF TGTGCCAGCAGCTTATTCGGCGGGGGGGGATACGAGCAGTACTTC
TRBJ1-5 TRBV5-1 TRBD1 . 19 CASSLGTGLRRVGNQPQHF TGCGCCAGCAGCTTGGGGACAGGGTTACGGAGGGTGGGCAATCAGCCCCAGCATTTT
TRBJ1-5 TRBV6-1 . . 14 CASSVLLSNQPQHF TGTGCCAGCAGTGTCCTTCTCAGCAATCAGCCCCAGCATTTT
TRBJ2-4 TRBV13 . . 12 CASSTPSGIQYF TGTGCCAGCAGCACACCCTCCGGGATTCAGTACTTC
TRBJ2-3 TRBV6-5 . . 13 CASSSGVTDTQYF TGTGCCAGCTCTAGTGGTGTCACAGATACGCAGTATTTT
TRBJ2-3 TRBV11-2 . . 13 CASSRDGTDTQYF TGTGCCAGCAGCCGCGACGGCACAGATACGCAGTATTTT
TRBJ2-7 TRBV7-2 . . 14 CASSPMTGPYEQYF TGTGCCAGCAGCCCGATGACGGGACCCTACGAGCAGTACTTC
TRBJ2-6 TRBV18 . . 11 CASSSPNVLTF TGTGCCAGCTCTTCCCCTAACGTCCTGACTTTC
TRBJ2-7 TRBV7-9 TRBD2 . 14 CASSSGTGGYEQYF TGTGCCAGCAGCTCCGGGACGGGGGGCTACGAGCAGTACTTC
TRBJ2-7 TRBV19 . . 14 CASSTGWFAYEQYF TGTGCCAGTAGTACGGGGTGGTTCGCCTACGAGCAGTACTTC
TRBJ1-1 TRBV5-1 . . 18 CASSILYSGGLTNTEAFF TGCGCCAGCAGCATTCTTTACTCGGGGGGGCTGACGAACACTGAAGCTTTCTTT
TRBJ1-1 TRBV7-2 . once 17 CASSSIPGRPSDTEAFF TGTGCCAGCAGCTCGATCCCCGGGAGGCCTAGCGACACTGAAGCTTTCTTT
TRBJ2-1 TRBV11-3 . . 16 CASSPDPMSSYNEQFF TGTGCCAGCAGCCCCGACCCGATGAGCTCCTACAATGAGCAGTTCTTC
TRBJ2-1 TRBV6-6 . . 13 CASTEGSYNEQFF TGTGCCAGCACCGAAGGCTCCTACAATGAGCAGTTCTTC
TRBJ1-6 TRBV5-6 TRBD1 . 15 CASSIRTGRNSPLHF TGTGCCAGCAGCATCCGGACAGGCAGGAATTCACCCCTCCACTTT
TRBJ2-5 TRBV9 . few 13 CASSVVPWETQYF TGTGCCAGCAGCGTGGTACCCTGGGAGACCCAGTACTTC
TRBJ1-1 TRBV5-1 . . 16 CASSLADGGTRTEAFF TGCGCCAGCAGCTTGGCCGATGGAGGGACTAGGACTGAAGCTTTCTTT
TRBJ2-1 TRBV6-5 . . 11 CASSWAGEQFF TGTGCCAGCAGTTGGGCAGGGGAGCAGTTCTTC
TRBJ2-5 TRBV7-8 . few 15 CASSFRSGIEETQYF TGTGCCAGCAGCTTCAGGTCAGGGATAGAAGAGACCCAGTACTTC
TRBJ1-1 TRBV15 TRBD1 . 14 CATGPREGATEAFF TGTGCCACCGGGCCCCGAGAGGGGGCCACTGAAGCTTTCTTT
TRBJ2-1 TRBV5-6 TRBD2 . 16 CASSLLLAGEYNEQFF TGTGCCAGCAGCTTACTACTAGCGGGAGAATACAATGAGCAGTTCTTC
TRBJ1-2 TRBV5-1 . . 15 CASNPEGSSNYGYTF TGCGCCAGCAACCCCGAGGGCAGCTCTAACTATGGCTACACCTTC
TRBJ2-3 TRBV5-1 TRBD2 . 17 CASSYGLARTLPDTQYF TGCGCCAGCAGCTACGGACTAGCGCGCACCCTCCCAGATACGCAGTATTTT